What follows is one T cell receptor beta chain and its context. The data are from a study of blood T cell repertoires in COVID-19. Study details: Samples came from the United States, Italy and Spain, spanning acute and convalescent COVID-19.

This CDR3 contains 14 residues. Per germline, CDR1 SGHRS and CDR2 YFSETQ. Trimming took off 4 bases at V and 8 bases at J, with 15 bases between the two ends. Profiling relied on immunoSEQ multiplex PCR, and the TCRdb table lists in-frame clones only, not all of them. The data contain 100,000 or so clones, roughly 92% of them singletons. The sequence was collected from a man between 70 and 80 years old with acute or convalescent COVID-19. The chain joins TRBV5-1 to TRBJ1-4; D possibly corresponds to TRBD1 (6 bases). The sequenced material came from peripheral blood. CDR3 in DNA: TGCGCCAGCAGCCCGGGACAAGTGGGGGAAAAACTGTTTTTT. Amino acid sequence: CASSPGQVGEKLFF.